The 32 T cell receptor beta chains below were found in one sample sequenced in a study of blood T cell repertoires in COVID-19. The table came from immunoSEQ multiplex PCR; TCRdb's copy has only in-frame clones and leaves some out. The repertoire holds 25,000 to 30,000 clones, with over 75% as singletons. The sample taken for sequencing was peripheral blood. Receptor source: a woman between 50 and 59 years old with active COVID-19.

This chain links TRBV1 with TRBJ2-3; the table assigns TRBD2, which was not confirmed against the DNA. TRBV1 constitutes a pseudogene. This CDR3 is 15 amino acids long. As DNA, the CDR3 is TGCACCAGCAGCCGGACTAGCGGGAGCACAGATACGCAGTATTTT. It is translated as CTSSRTSGSTDTQYF.

The V and J genes are TRBV5-1 and TRBJ2-1; 8 bases are shared with TRBD2. The V segment lost 2 bases and the J segment 0 bases; nucleotides outside the gene matches: 4. This CDR3 region has 16 residues. CDR1 is SGHRS, CDR2 YFSETQ, per germline. Here the CDR3 DNA reads TGCGCCAGCAGCTTTACGAGCGGGAGCTCCTACAATGAGCAGTTCTTC. This translates into CASSFTSGSSYNEQFF.

The J gene is TRBJ2-3, the V gene TRBV27, with a tentative D call TRBD2 (6 bases). The V and J ends lost 9 bases and 0 bases respectively, with 16 bases between them. The CDR3 sequence is 15 residues long. Germline V lookup: CDR1 MNHEY, CDR2 SMNVEV (reference sequence). This CDR3 reads CASAPVAASTDTQYF. CDR3 in DNA: TGTGCCAGTGCCCCCGTAGCGGCTAGCACAGATACGCAGTATTTT.

The genes are TRBV29-1 and TRBJ2-5; 8 bases fit TRBD2. V lost 7 bases, J lost 4 bases, and 8 bases stayed unmatched. Germline V gives CDR1 SQVTM, CDR2 ANQGSEA. The CDR3 is 13 residues long. Here the CDR3 reads CSGIAGKGETQYF. The CDR3 region has the DNA TGCAGCGGGATAGCGGGAAAGGGAGAGACCCAGTACTTC. Supplemented by reference TRBV29-1 and TRBJ2-5, the full variable domain reads SAVISQKPSRDICQRGTSLTIQCQVDSQVTMMFWYRQQPGQSLTLIATANQGSEATYESGFVIDKFPISRPNLTFSTLTVSNMSPEDSSIYLCSGIAGKGETQYFGPGTRLLVL.

This rearrangement joins TRBV5-1 to TRBJ1-3, with a possible D match to TRBD1 (5 bases). Per germline, CDR1 SGHRS and CDR2 YFSETQ. The CDR3 extends over 13 amino acids. Trimming took 0 bases from V and 6 from J, leaving 7 bases between them. CDR3 DNA: TGCGCCAGCAGCTTGGAAGGGGTAAACACCATATATTTT. Its translation: CASSLEGVNTIYF.

The genes are TRBV2 and TRBJ1-3, with 10 positions matching TRBD1. V lost 2 bases, J lost 8 bases, and 12 bases stayed unmatched. CDR1 SNHLY and CDR2 FYNNEI come from the germline V gene. The CDR3 is 17 amino acids. The DNA of the CDR3 is TGTGCCAGCAGTGAATTGTGGGAGACAGGGGGCTTCGACACCATATATTTT. This sequence encodes CASSELWETGGFDTIYF.

The rearrangement links TRBV6-4 to TRBJ1-2, with 8 bases aligning to TRBD1. Germline loops: CDR1 MRHNA, CDR2 SNTAGT. The CDR3 extends over 13 amino acids. Germline trimming cut 4 bases from V and 7 bases from J; bases unmatched to any gene: 5. CDR3 nucleotide sequence: TGTGCCAGCAGTGGAGAACAGGGGGTTGGCTACACCTTC. It yields the protein CASSGEQGVGYTF.

The V call is TRBV27, the J call TRBJ2-7; D unresolved. Germline V lookup: CDR1 MNHEY, CDR2 SMNVEV (reference sequence). The V end was cut by 2 bases, the J end by 3 bases, with 8 bases between. The CDR3 is 13 amino acids. The CDR3 bases are TGTGCCAGCAGTTTACCAGGAAGCTACGAGCAGTACTTC. Amino acid sequence: CASSLPGSYEQYF.

The CDR3 protein is CASQRQAQYGYTF. CDR3 coding DNA: TGTGCCAGCCAACGACAGGCCCAGTATGGCTACACCTTC. The V call is TRBV6-5, the J call TRBJ1-2, with D possibly matching TRBD1 (6 bases). The germline gives CDR1 MNHEY, CDR2 SVGAGI. The CDR3 loop spans 13 amino acids. The germline V and J ends were trimmed by 8 bases and 5 bases, with 15 bases remaining between them.

The chain joins TRBV28 to TRBJ2-1; TRBD2 aligns across 13 bases. The CDR3 has 16 residues. The germline V gene encodes CDR1 MDHEN and CDR2 SYDVKM. Trimming took 2 bases from V and 7 from J; bases not matched to a gene: 5. The CDR3 loop reads CASSLELAGGYNEQFF. CDR3 DNA: TGTGCCAGCAGTTTAGAACTAGCGGGAGGGTATAATGAGCAGTTCTTC.

This clone was seen only once. This chain joins TRBV5-4 and TRBJ2-3; D is unclear. Germline assignment: CDR1 SGHNT and CDR2 YYREEE (reference sequence). This CDR3 has 14 residues. Trimming stripped 5 bases from V and 5 bases from J, with 15 bases between. CDR3 sequence reads: CASREDLTGDTQYF. The CDR3 nucleotides read TGTGCCAGCAGAGAAGACCTAACGGGAGATACGCAGTATTTT.

The chain joins TRBV5-1 to TRBJ1-1; perhaps TRBD1 as D (6 bases). V was trimmed by 3 bases and J by 2 bases, leaving 8 bases between them. This CDR3 region has 13 residues. Germline CDR1 reads SGHRS; CDR2 reads YFSETQ. This chain's CDR3 is CASSWGQNTEAFF. The CDR3 DNA is TGCGCCAGCAGCTGGGGACAAAACACTGAAGCTTTCTTT. Complete variable domain (other parts from reference TRBV5-1 and TRBJ1-1): KAGVTQTPRYLIKTRGQQVTLSCSPISGHRSVSWYQQTPGQGLQFLFEYFSETQRNKGNFPGRFSGRQFSNSRSEMNVSTLELGDSALYLCASSWGQNTEAFFGQGTRLTVV.

This clone was found once. The rearrangement links TRBV5-5 to TRBJ1-4; 8 positions agree with TRBD1. Trimming cost V 3 bases and J 8 bases; bases outside gene matches: 9. CDR1 SGHKS and CDR2 YYEKEE come from the germline V gene (reference sequence). The CDR3 is made up of 15 amino acids. CDR3: CASSSFGQGGEKLFF. CDR3 nucleotide sequence: TGTGCCAGCAGCTCATTTGGACAGGGAGGCGAAAAACTGTTTTTT. The entire variable domain, with the rest obtained from reference TRBV5-5 and TRBJ1-4, is as follows: DAGVTQSPTHLIKTRGQQVTLRCSPISGHKSVSWYQQVLGQGPQFIFQYYEKEERGRGNFPDRFSARQFPNYSSELNVNALLLGDSALYLCASSSFGQGGEKLFFGSGTQLSVL.

The gene calls are TRBV27 and TRBJ2-7, with 10 bases that match TRBD1. Germline V gene data show CDR1 as MNHEY and CDR2 as SMNVEV (reference sequence). The V segment lost 8 bases and the J segment 0 bases; nucleotides outside the gene matches: 19. This CDR3 is 19 amino acids long. The chain's CDR3 is CASSEIPGQGQIHSYEQYF. In nucleotides, the CDR3 is TGTGCCAGCTCTGAAATCCCGGGACAGGGGCAAATACACTCCTACGAGCAGTACTTC.

The chain has TRBV3-1 (or the pseudogene TRBV3-2) and TRBJ1-6, with no clear D. V dropped 3 bases and J dropped 8 bases, with 17 bases sitting between them. CDR1 is LGHDT, CDR2 YNNKEL, per germline (reference sequence). This CDR3 has 16 amino acids. The CDR3 coding sequence is TGTGCCAGCAGCCAGGACTTATGGGGTCCGGATTCACCCCTCCACTTT. The encoded protein is CASSQDLWGPDSPLHF.

The chain recombines TRBV5-6 with TRBJ1-5; TRBD1 matches at 10 bases. The CDR3 consists of 17 residues. Germline assignment: CDR1 SGHDT and CDR2 YYEEEE. V lost 1 base, J lost 7 bases, and 11 bases stayed unmatched. CDR3 in DNA: TGTGCCAGCAGCTTGTGGGGACAGGGGAATAAAAAACAGCCCCAGCATTTT. Translating it yields CASSLWGQGNKKQPQHF. Together with reference TRBV5-6 and TRBJ1-5, the CDR3 gives the full variable domain: DAGVTQSPTHLIKTRGQQVTLRCSPKSGHDTVSWYQQALGQGPQFIFQYYEEEERQRGNFPDRFSGHQFPNYSSELNVNALLLGDSALYLCASSLWGQGNKKQPQHFGDGTRLSIL.

This rearrangement joins TRBV7-2 to TRBJ1-2; D is unclear. The CDR3 extends over 13 amino acids. V dropped 2 bases and J dropped 2 bases, with 6 bases sitting between them. In germline, CDR1 is SGHTA, CDR2 FQGNSA. CDR3 DNA sequence: TGTGCCAGCAGCTTACGTCGGAACTATGGCTACACCTTC. This sequence encodes CASSLRRNYGYTF.

The chain employs TRBV7-8 and TRBJ2-2; no clear D. V gave up 5 bases and J gave up 3 bases, with 4 bases separating them. The CDR3 is made up of 12 amino acids. Germline loops: CDR1 SGHVS, CDR2 FQNEAQ. As DNA, the CDR3 is TGTGCCAGCAGCCCTTACACCGGGGAGCTGTTTTTT. Amino acid sequence: CASSPYTGELFF.

The genes are TRBV6-4 and TRBJ1-2, with a tentative D call TRBD1 (5 bases). V dropped 6 bases and J dropped 4 bases, with 18 bases sitting between them. Per the germline V gene, CDR1 is MRHNA and CDR2 is SNTAGT. The CDR3 runs 15 residues. The CDR3 is CASRREGQGGYGYTF. CDR3 in DNA: TGTGCCAGCAGGAGGGAGGGGCAGGGAGGCTATGGCTACACCTTC.

V usage is TRBV27 and J usage is TRBJ2-1, with a possible D match to TRBD1 (7 bases). The ends were cut back, 4 bases at V and 9 bases at J, with 16 bases in the middle. Germline lookup yields CDR1 MNHEY and CDR2 SMNVEV (reference sequence). The CDR3 sequence is 14 residues long. CDR3: CASSWGQGGGEQFF. CDR3 nucleotides: TGTGCCAGCAGTTGGGGGCAGGGGGGCGGTGAGCAGTTCTTC.

About this clone: The junction does not match germline at one end; this may be a read error. This sequence joins TRBV29-1 and TRBJ2-2; D might be TRBD1 (6 bases). In germline, CDR1 is SQVTM, CDR2 ANQGSEA. The CDR3 covers 14 residues. The CDR3: CSVLDRPITGELLF. The CDR3 DNA reads TGCAGCGTCCTCGACAGGCCTATCACCGGGGAGCTGCTTTTT.

This clone was observed a single time. CDR3 loop: CASSQNLGLAGVPQETQYF. Here the CDR3 DNA reads TGTGCCAGCAGTCAGAATCTAGGACTAGCGGGAGTACCCCAAGAGACCCAGTACTTC. The chain combines TRBV28 with TRBJ2-5; 13 bases match TRBD2. V trimming: 5 bases; J trimming: 1 base; junction bases outside the gene matches: 13. CDR3 length: 19 amino acids. Per the germline V gene, CDR1 is MDHEN and CDR2 is SYDVKM.

This clone appeared once. The genes are TRBV11-2 and TRBJ2-7; 10 bases agree with TRBD2. This CDR3 region has 15 residues. Germline CDR1 SGHAT, CDR2 FQNNGV. V lost 5 bases and J lost 2; bases outside the gene matches: 6. In DNA form, the CDR3 reads TGTGCCAGCAGCCCCGGACTAGCGGAAACCTACGAGCAGTACTTC. As protein: CASSPGLAETYEQYF.

The V and J genes are TRBV28 and TRBJ2-1; 7 bases align to TRBD1. V lost 6 bases and J lost 4; bases outside the gene matches: 6. Looked up from germline, CDR1 is MDHEN and CDR2 is SYDVKM. There are 14 residues in the CDR3. CDR3 amino acids: CASRTGQIYNEQFF. CDR3 sequence (DNA): TGTGCCAGCAGAACGGGACAGATATACAATGAGCAGTTCTTC. The full variable domain, completed using reference TRBV28 and TRBJ2-1, is DVKVTQSSRYLVKRTGEKVFLECVQDMDHENMFWYRQDPGLGLRLIYFSYDVKMKEKGDIPEGYSVSREKKERFSLILESASTNQTSMYLCASRTGQIYNEQFFGPGTRLTVL.

CDR3 nucleotide sequence: TGCGCCAGCAGCTTGGTTCCCACAGGGAGCAACACTGAAGCTTTCTTT. It is translated as CASSLVPTGSNTEAFF. This chain uses TRBV5-1 with TRBJ1-1; tentatively, D is TRBD1 (6 bases). The V end was cut by 0 bases, the J end by 2 bases, with 14 bases between. This CDR3 is built from 16 residues. Germline-derived CDR1 and CDR2 are SGHRS and YFSETQ. The whole variable domain, remainder taken from reference TRBV5-1 and TRBJ1-1, is KAGVTQTPRYLIKTRGQQVTLSCSPISGHRSVSWYQQTPGQGLQFLFEYFSETQRNKGNFPGRFSGRQFSNSRSEMNVSTLELGDSALYLCASSLVPTGSNTEAFFGQGTRLTVV.

The genes are TRBV5-1 and TRBJ2-1; weak D call: TRBD2 (6 bases). The CDR3 has 13 amino acids. Looked up from germline, CDR1 is SGHRS and CDR2 is YFSETQ. The V gene lost 2 bases and the J gene lost 6 bases, with 9 bases spanning the gap. CDR3 bases: TGCGCCAGCAGCTTAGGAGGGGTCAATGAGCAGTTCTTC. It translates to CASSLGGVNEQFF.

A few counts support this clone. The V call is TRBV11-2, the J call TRBJ1-1, with 7 bases that match TRBD1. Germline assignment: CDR1 SGHAT and CDR2 FQNNGV. V shed 1 base, J shed 4 bases, and the junction held 9 bases outside the gene matches. The CDR3 covers 16 residues. CDR3 in amino acids: CASSLAFYGDSTEAFF. In DNA, the CDR3 is TGTGCCAGCAGCTTAGCGTTTTACGGGGACAGCACTGAAGCTTTCTTT.

The chain recombines TRBV2 with TRBJ1-4, with no clear D. The V end lost 7 bases, the J end lost 7 bases, and 19 bases lay between the germline ends. Germline values: CDR1 SNHLY, CDR2 FYNNEI. There are 15 residues in the CDR3. The CDR3 loop reads CASNSPGRVGEKLFF. In DNA, the CDR3 is TGTGCCAGCAACAGCCCCGGGAGGGTGGGTGAAAAACTGTTTTTT.

The chain joins TRBV5-1 to TRBJ1-2; possible D gene TRBD1, 5 bases. With 1 base removed from V and 5 bases from J, the gap between germline ends came to 15 bases. The CDR3 spans 15 residues. Germline-derived CDR1 and CDR2 are SGHRS and YFSETQ. CDR3 bases: TGCGCCAGCAGCTTGAAGGAGGGGAGGGAGTATGGCTACACCTTC. It encodes CASSLKEGREYGYTF.

The chain is built from TRBV16 and TRBJ1-5; no reliable D call. Germline CDR1 KGHSY, CDR2 FQNENV. Trimming pared 0 bases from V and 3 bases from J, leaving 6 bases between. The CDR3 consists of 14 residues. The CDR3 sequence is CASSQSFNNQPQHF. The CDR3 DNA is TGTGCCAGCAGCCAATCGTTCAACAATCAGCCCCAGCATTTT.

The chain recombines TRBV29-1 with TRBJ2-1; 7 bases are shared with TRBD2. Unmatched junction bases numbered 6, after V lost 0 bases and J lost 1 base. Germline V gives CDR1 SQVTM, CDR2 ANQGSEA. The CDR3 is 16 residues long. The CDR3 loop reads CSVEEGGGWSYNEQFF. The CDR3 DNA is TGCAGCGTTGAAGAAGGCGGGGGTTGGTCCTACAATGAGCAGTTCTTC.

The chain is built from TRBV25-1 and TRBJ2-7; TRBD2 agrees at 7 bases. Germline CDR1 reads MGHDK; CDR2 reads SYGVNS. The CDR3 loop spans 15 amino acids. V shed 1 base, J shed 5 bases, and the junction held 8 bases outside the gene matches. CDR3 DNA sequence: TGTGCCAGCAGTGAATTAAGAGGGAGGGTCCACGAGCAGTACTTC. As protein: CASSELRGRVHEQYF.